These 9 T cell receptor beta chains originate from one sample sequenced in a study of shared clonotypes between healthy human individuals. Sequencing used immunoSEQ multiplex PCR; TCRdb keeps in-frame clones, though not all of them. The table lists roughly 1.5 million clones, 98% of them singletons. The sample comprised naive CD4+ T cells sorted from blood. Noted subset: CD45RA+ positively selected. The receptors originated from a man aged 30-40 years in good health.

Of note for this clone: A junction boundary mismatches the germline segment, possibly from a read error. V gene TRBV7-7 combines with J gene TRBJ2-5, with 7 positions matching TRBD1. This CDR3 contains 15 residues. Germline V gene data show CDR1 as SSHAT and CDR2 as FNYEAQ (reference sequence). In DNA, the CDR3 is TGTGCTAGCAGCTTAATGACAGGGAAAGACGAGACCCAGTACTTC. Translated: CASSLMTGKDETQYF.

Worth noting for this clone: Other DNA sequences in this sample translate to the same CDR3. The chain recombines TRBV18 with TRBJ1-4; D is unclear. Germline V gene lookup returns CDR1 KGHSH and CDR2 LQKENI. The CDR3 is made up of 13 amino acids. Deletions cut 2 bases from V and 8 bases from J, with 9 bases between. CDR3 in DNA: TGTGCCAGCTCACCAGGGGTTGGCGAAAAACTGTTTTTT. This codes for CASSPGVGEKLFF.

Regarding this clone: Other DNA sequences in this specimen translate into the identical CDR3. The chain joins TRBV7-2 to TRBJ2-2; maybe TRBD2 (5 bases). Trimming pared 6 bases from V and 1 base from J, leaving 12 bases between. There are 15 residues in the CDR3. Germline V gene lookup returns CDR1 SGHTA and CDR2 FQGNSA. CDR3 bases: TGTGCCAGCAGTTTGGGAGTTTTGAACACCGGGGAGCTGTTTTTT. This translates into CASSLGVLNTGELFF.

The genes are TRBV6-1 and TRBJ2-2, with TRBD1 identical over 10 bases. This CDR3 has 16 residues. Germline values: CDR1 MNHNS, CDR2 SASEGT. The trim removed 4 bases at V and 4 bases at J, leaving 6 bases unmatched. In DNA, the CDR3 is TGTGCCAGCAGTGCCAGGGACAGGGGAGGCACCGGGGAGCTGTTTTTT. As protein: CASSARDRGGTGELFF.

This chain links TRBV11-2 with TRBJ2-1, with TRBD2 identical over 10 bases. Germline values: CDR1 SGHAT, CDR2 FQNNGV. Losses at the gene ends were 1 base for V and 3 bases for J; bases not matched to a gene: 3. There are 16 residues in the CDR3. The CDR3 DNA reads TGTGCCAGCAGCTTAGCGAGCGGGAGGGTCTACAATGAGCAGTTCTTC. Amino acids: CASSLASGRVYNEQFF.

The gene calls are TRBV7-2 and TRBJ2-7; D is undetermined. Trimming took 2 bases from V and 1 from J, leaving 6 bases between them. The CDR3 is 13 amino acids. Germline V gene lookup returns CDR1 SGHTA and CDR2 FQGNSA. The CDR3 DNA sequence: TGTGCCAGCAGCTTAAAACGGTCCTACGAGCAGTACTTC. The encoded protein is CASSLKRSYEQYF.

This sequence joins TRBV5-4 and TRBJ2-1, with D tentatively TRBD1 (6 bases). This CDR3 region has 15 residues. The germline V and J ends were trimmed by 2 bases and 2 bases, with 11 bases remaining between them. In germline, CDR1 is SGHNT, CDR2 YYREEE (reference sequence). The CDR3 here is CASSLAQGPYNEQFF. The CDR3 region has the DNA TGTGCCAGCAGCTTAGCTCAGGGGCCCTACAATGAGCAGTTCTTC.

In the case of this clone: Within the sample, other DNA sequences also encode this same CDR3. The V gene is TRBV18, the J gene TRBJ1-2; perhaps TRBD1 as D (5 bases). Germline CDR1 is KGHSH and CDR2 is LQKENI. This CDR3 has 15 residues. The V end was cut by 3 bases, the J end by 2 bases, with 13 bases between. CDR3 nucleotide sequence: TGTGCCAGCTCACCGGGGCAGTCCTCCAACTATGGCTACACCTTC. This gives the protein CASSPGQSSNYGYTF.

The sample holds one count of this clone. Other DNA sequences of this sample code for an identical CDR3. This rearrangement joins TRBV5-1 to TRBJ2-1; 8 positions match TRBD2. The CDR3 is 16 residues long. The germline V gene encodes CDR1 SGHRS and CDR2 YFSETQ. V dropped 2 bases and J dropped 1; count of bases not matched to a gene: 5. The CDR3 region is CASSLISGSSYNEQFF. As DNA, the CDR3 is TGCGCCAGCAGCTTAATCAGCGGGAGTTCCTACAATGAGCAGTTCTTC.